A single T cell receptor beta chain is shown here with its context. What it recognizes is unknown. Every bit of the isolated RNA underwent reverse transcription, so sequencing read expressed TCRB transcripts. Profiling relied on immunoSEQ multiplex PCR, and the TCRdb table lists in-frame clones only, not all of them. Counted here are 250,000 or so clones, around 21% occurring once; the ten biggest clones make up 0.028%. These data originate in a study of beta chain features in type 1 diabetes. Study at large: All of the samples together had over 90 million sorted cells examined. Study conclusions and caveats: TCRB CDR3 length was moderately but significantly reduced in all four CD4+ subsets of Type 1 diabetes patients. Over-representation of high TCR-expressing cells was a possible consequence of cDNA sequencing.

The CDR3 has 15 amino acids. V shed 5 bases and J shed 0 bases, with 12 bases lying between them. Germline CDR1 MGHDK, CDR2 SYGVNS. The clonotype was recovered from a middle-aged woman with type 1 diabetes. The rearrangement links TRBV25-1 to TRBJ2-3; D is possibly TRBD1 (7 bases). Specimen: naive CD4+ T cells from blood. The CDR3 protein is CASSPTGTSTDTQYF. The CDR3 DNA sequence: TGTGCCAGCAGTCCGACAGGGACTAGCACAGATACGCAGTATTTT.